The T cell receptor (beta chain) under discussion was sequenced for a study of CD8 T cells in ankylosing spondylitis. Study results and limitations: A motif of 7 to 9 highly homologous TCR beta variants was seen as apparently characteristic of ankylosing spondylitis blood. Reactive arthritis synovial fluid and blood previously showed some of these motif variants. Disease-linked clones were reportedly significantly enriched in matched ankylosing spondylitis synovial fluid. Clones linked to disease, bearing a CD8+ phenotype, were relatively rare in peripheral blood.

For TCR beta, libraries came from quantitative 5'-RACE with molecular barcodes. MiXCR was run by TCRdb on the 5' RACE reads, yielding one entry per CDR3 protein. Of a few hundred thousand distinct CDR3 sequences in the sample, more than 20% were seen once. V lost 6 bases, J lost 3 bases, and 17 bases lay in between. From germline, CDR1 is MNHNS and CDR2 SASEGT. This CDR3 has 15 residues. Details on this clonotype: What it binds is not known.

This TCR was sampled from a male donor with ankylosing spondylitis. Material for sequencing was blood, either unsorted or a sorted T cell fraction (not recorded which). This chain connects TRBV6-1 to TRBJ2-5, with D tentatively TRBD1 or TRBD2 (5 bases each). The CDR3 is CASSNRFGDKETQYF. In nucleotides, the CDR3 is TGTGCCAGCAGCAACAGGTTCGGGGATAAAGAGACCCAGTACTTC.